The 9 T cell receptor beta chains below come from one sample, sequenced in a study of blood T cell repertoires in COVID-19. The table came from immunoSEQ multiplex PCR; TCRdb's copy has only in-frame clones and leaves some out. The data contain some 140,000 clones, 70% to 90% of them seen just once; the ten biggest clones take up approximately 2.3%. What was sequenced was peripheral blood. Receptors were obtained from a man between 65 and 80 years old with active COVID-19.

The chain is built from TRBV10-3 and TRBJ1-2, with D tentatively TRBD1 (6 bases). CDR1 is ENHRY, CDR2 SYGVKD, per germline. The CDR3 covers 17 residues. V was pared by 4 bases and J by 4 bases, with 22 bases between. The CDR3: CAISAPGGQGLGYGYTF. The CDR3 DNA reads TGTGCCATCAGTGCCCCCGGGGGGCAGGGCCTCGGCTATGGCTACACCTTC.

The chain employs TRBV2 and TRBJ2-1, with 12 bases identical to TRBD1. The CDR3 consists of 14 residues. V trimming: 4 bases; J trimming: 8 bases; junction bases outside the gene matches: 3. Germline CDR1 reads SNHLY; CDR2 reads FYNNEI. The CDR3 DNA reads TGTGCCAGCAGTGGGGACAGGGGGCACGATGAGCAGTTCTTC. It translates to CASSGDRGHDEQFF.

J is TRBJ2-5 and V is TRBV24-1; D is uncertain. The V and J ends lost 2 bases and 5 bases respectively, with 2 bases between them. This CDR3 contains 11 residues. The germline gives CDR1 KGHDR, CDR2 SFDVKD. CDR3 amino acids: CATSDSETQYF. Written as DNA, the CDR3 is TGTGCCACCAGTGATTCGGAGACCCAGTACTTC.

J is TRBJ2-1 and V is TRBV11-2, with D possibly TRBD2 on 6 matching bases. The CDR3 extends over 15 amino acids. V lost 4 bases and J lost 10, with 20 bases in between. Per germline, CDR1 SGHAT and CDR2 FQNNGV. The CDR3 DNA is TGTGCCAGCAGCTCCCCCGGGACTTCGAGCGGGGAGCAGTTCTTC. It is translated as CASSSPGTSSGEQFF.

This clone was recorded only once. The chain employs TRBV29-1 and TRBJ2-7, with D maybe TRBD2 (6 bases). This CDR3 region has 14 residues. The germline V and J ends were trimmed by 4 bases and 2 bases, with 15 bases remaining between them. Germline V CDR1 and CDR2: SQVTM, ANQGSEA. CDR3 in DNA: TGCAGCGTTGGTCTTCTCGGGAGTGCCTACGAGCAGTACTTC. Translation: CSVGLLGSAYEQYF.

The chain carries TRBV28 and TRBJ2-2, with 8 bases aligning to TRBD2. V dropped 3 bases and J dropped 6; count of bases not matched to a gene: 6. CDR1 is MDHEN and CDR2 is SYDVKM in the germline V gene. This CDR3 has 15 amino acids. The CDR3, as DNA: TGTGCCAGCAGTTTCGGGGGGGTTCAGTCCGGGGAGCTGTTTTTT. This codes for CASSFGGVQSGELFF.

This chain uses TRBV20-1 with TRBJ1-2; D is uncertain. Germline V gene lookup returns CDR1 DFQATT and CDR2 SNEGSKA (reference sequence). Between the trimmed V and J ends, which lost 5 bases and 7 bases, there was a span of 11 bases. The CDR3 is 11 amino acids. The CDR3 spells CSALERVGYTF. In nucleotides, the CDR3 is TGCAGTGCTCTTGAGCGGGTTGGCTACACCTTC.

This chain connects TRBV11-1 to TRBJ1-1; perhaps TRBD1 as D (5 bases). CDR1 and CDR2 (germline): SGHAT, FQDESV (reference sequence). V was shortened by 4 bases and J by 0 bases, with 15 bases between the two germline ends. This CDR3 is built from 16 residues. CDR3 protein: CASSSMEGRLNTEAFF. Here the CDR3 DNA reads TGTGCCAGCAGCTCGATGGAGGGACGGCTGAACACTGAAGCTTTCTTT.

The gene calls are TRBV7-2 and TRBJ2-7; 8 bases map to TRBD2. Unmatched junction bases numbered 9, after V lost 4 bases and J lost 1 base. The CDR3 runs to 16 residues. The germline gives CDR1 SGHTA, CDR2 FQGNSA. The CDR3 region has the DNA TGTGCCAGCAGCTCCCCGGGACTAGGGGTTTCCTACGAGCAGTACTTC. It is translated as CASSSPGLGVSYEQYF.